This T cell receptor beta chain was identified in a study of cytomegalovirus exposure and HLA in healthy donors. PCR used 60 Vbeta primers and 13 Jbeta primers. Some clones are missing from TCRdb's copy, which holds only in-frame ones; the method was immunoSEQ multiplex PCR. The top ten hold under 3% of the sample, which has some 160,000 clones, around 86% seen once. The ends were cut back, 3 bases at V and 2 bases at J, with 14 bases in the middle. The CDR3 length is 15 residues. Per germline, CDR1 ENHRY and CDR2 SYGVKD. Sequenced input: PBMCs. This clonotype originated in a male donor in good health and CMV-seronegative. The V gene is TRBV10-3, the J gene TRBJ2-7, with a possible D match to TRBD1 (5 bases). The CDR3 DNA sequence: TGTGCCATCAGTGATGACGGAAGACAGCCCTACGAGCAGTACTTC. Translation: CAISDDGRQPYEQYF.